This entry lists 6 T cell receptor beta chains sequenced from one sample in a study of OX40 agonist ivuxolimab in advanced cancers. Here immunoSEQ multiplex PCR was the method, and the copy in TCRdb shows in-frame clones only, minus some. The sample has 50,000 to 65,000 clones, around 85% seen once. The sequencing here drew on CD4+ or CD8+ T cells sorted from blood, taken in a trial of the OX40 agonist ivuxolimab. These receptors were taken from an adult with an advanced solid tumor such as melanoma, head and neck, liver or kidney cancer.

This chain uses TRBV12-5 with TRBJ2-3; D is ambiguous. CDR1 and CDR2 from the germline V gene are LGHNT and FRNRAP. V was clipped by 2 bases and J by 4 bases, with 7 bases between them. The CDR3 has 13 residues. CDR3 sequence reads: CASGLSDADTQYF. The CDR3 DNA reads TGTGCTAGTGGTTTGAGTGATGCAGATACGCAGTATTTT. The full variable domain, rest sourced from reference TRBV12-5 and TRBJ2-3, is DARVTQTPRHKVTEMGQEVTMRCQPILGHNTVFWYRQTMMQGLELLAYFRNRAPLDDSGMPKDRFSAEMPDATLATLKIQPSEPRDSAVYFCASGLSDADTQYFGPGTRLTVL.

This clone appeared a few times. The V and J genes are TRBV30 and TRBJ2-2, with a possible D match to TRBD1 (6 bases). The germline CDR1 and CDR2 sequences are GTSNPN and SVGIG (reference sequence). Between the trimmed V and J ends, which lost 4 bases and 1 base, there was a span of 25 bases. The length of the CDR3 is 19 residues. The CDR3 DNA reads TGTGCCTGGATCCCGCTTTCTGGGCCTGACAGGAGGAACACCGGGGAGCTGTTTTTT. Protein product: CAWIPLSGPDRRNTGELFF.

J is TRBJ1-4 and V is TRBV2; D may be TRBD1 (5 bases). Germline V gene data show CDR1 as SNHLY and CDR2 as FYNNEI. V gave up 6 bases and J gave up 7 bases, with 15 bases separating them. This CDR3 contains 14 residues. The DNA of the CDR3 is TGTGCCAGCAGACCCCGAGACAGAAGTGAAAAACTGTTTTTT. Translated: CASRPRDRSEKLFF.

The chain recombines TRBV7-8 with TRBJ1-2, with 7 bases aligning to TRBD1. The germline gives CDR1 SGHVS, CDR2 FQNEAQ. The CDR3 sequence is 13 residues long. Losses at the gene ends were 1 base for V and 8 bases for J; bases not matched to a gene: 4. DNA for the CDR3: TGTGCCAGCAGCTTAGGCCAGGGGGACGGCTACACCTTC. Its translation is CASSLGQGDGYTF.

The J gene is TRBJ1-4, the V gene TRBV30; 9 nucleotides agree with TRBD1. Germline V gives CDR1 GTSNPN, CDR2 SVGIG (reference sequence). The V and J ends lost 2 bases and 3 bases, in that order; junction bases with no gene match: 10. This CDR3 spans 17 amino acids. CDR3: CAWSPGTGRSANEKLFF. For the CDR3, the DNA is TGTGCCTGGAGTCCCGGGACAGGGCGAAGTGCTAATGAAAAACTGTTTTTT. Full variable domain (outside the CDR3, taken from reference TRBV30 and TRBJ1-4): SQTIHQWPATLVQPVGSPLSLECTVEGTSNPNLYWYRQAAGRGLQLLFYSVGIGQISSEVPQNLSASRPQDRQFILSSKKLLLSDSGFYLCAWSPGTGRSANEKLFFGSGTQLSVL.

The chain uses TRBV4-2 and TRBJ2-1; D tentatively reads TRBD1 or TRBD2 (5 bases each). This CDR3 region has 15 residues. V was pared by 1 base and J by 7 bases, with 14 bases between. Germline lookup yields CDR1 LGHNA and CDR2 YNFKEQ. In DNA, the CDR3 is TGTGCCAGCAGCCAAGTAGGTCGGGGCAAGAATGAGCAGTTCTTC. Amino acids: CASSQVGRGKNEQFF.